This is a list of T cell receptor beta chains from one sample in a study of blood T cell repertoires in COVID-19. Here immunoSEQ multiplex PCR was the method, and the copy in TCRdb shows in-frame clones only, minus some. The table shows over 45,000 clones, with 91% occurring only once. Sequenced: peripheral blood. The receptor set was obtained from a human donor in a cohort sampled during active COVID-19. Each CDR3 is given with its conserved first and last residue. A D gene is named only where the DNA matches it firmly. Size values are once, few and many counts, or a class for expanded clones, and some rows have none.

NA,TRBV4-1,TRBJ1-1,TRBD1,TGCGCCAGCAGCCAATCGAACCGGGACAGATCAGAAGCTTTCTTT,CASSQSNRDRSEAFF
NA,TRBV20-1,TRBJ1-1,TRBD1,TGCAGTGCTAGTCCCCGGACAGGGGGGAACACTGAAGCTTTCTTT,CSASPRTGGNTEAFF
NA,TRBV5-4,TRBJ2-1,NA,TGTGCCAGCAGCTTAGAACTCCAATACAATGAGCAGTTCTTC,CASSLELQYNEQFF
NA,TRBV7-9,TRBJ2-3,TRBD2,TGTGCCAGCAGCTCGAAACTAGCGGGGGGCAGAAACGCAGATACGCAGTATTTT,CASSSKLAGGRNADTQYF
NA,TRBV29-1,TRBJ2-3,TRBD2,TGCAGCGTTGGGGGGAGGGCGATTGGGGCAGATACGCAGTATTTT,CSVGGRAIGADTQYF
NA,TRBV7-8,TRBJ2-7,TRBD2,TGTGCCAGCAGCTTAGGCCGATTGGGCGGGAGCTGGTTCTACGAGCAGTACTTC,CASSLGRLGGSWFYEQYF
NA,TRBV9,TRBJ1-1,NA,TGTGCCAGCAGCGCTATAACCCAAAACACTGAAGCTTTCTTT,CASSAITQNTEAFF
NA,TRBV3-1/TRBV3-2,TRBJ2-7,TRBD2,TGTGCCAGCGGGAGAACTAGCGGGTCCTACGAGCAGTACTTC,CASGRTSGSYEQYF
NA,TRBV6-4,TRBJ2-3,NA,TGTGCCAGCAGTGACTCGACGTCTAGGCCGCATAGAAGAGGAAATACGCAGTATTTT,CASSDSTSRPHRRGNTQYF
NA,TRBV2,TRBJ2-5,NA,TGTGCCAGCAGGGGTCAGGCAAATGGAGAGACCCAGTACTTC,CASRGQANGETQYF
NA,TRBV9,TRBJ2-2,TRBD2,TGTGCCAGCAGCGTACATCTCCTTAGCGGGGCTCGGGTCGGGGAGCTGTTTTTT,CASSVHLLSGARVGELFF
NA,TRBV19,TRBJ1-5,NA,TGTGCCAGTAACGCCAGGGTGGGCAATCAGCCCCAGCATTTT,CASNARVGNQPQHF
NA,TRBV7-2,TRBJ2-7,TRBD1,TGTGCCAGCAGCAGACAGGGGTACGAGCAGTACTTC,CASSRQGYEQYF
NA,TRBV7-8,TRBJ1-2,TRBD1,TGTGCCAGCGCTTTATCGTCGGGACAGGGTTTCTATGGCTACACCTTC,CASALSSGQGFYGYTF
NA,TRBV5-1,TRBJ1-1,TRBD1,TGCGCCAGCAGCTCAGGACAGGGAAATCTGAACACTGAAGCTTTCTTT,CASSSGQGNLNTEAFF
NA,TRBV7-9,TRBJ2-5,NA,TGTGCCAGCAGCTTAGAGTCGGGCGGGGAAGAGACCCAGTACTTC,CASSLESGGEETQYF
NA,TRBV28,TRBJ1-6,NA,TGTGCCAGCAGTTTAATGAGTTCACCCCTCCACTTT,CASSLMSSPLHF
NA,TRBV10-3,TRBJ1-1,TRBD1,TGTGCCATCAGGCAGGGGGGCGGCACTGAAGCTTTCTTT,CAIRQGGGTEAFF
NA,TRBV7-9,TRBJ2-7,NA,TGTGCCAGCAGCTTTGGGCCGGAGCAGTACTTC,CASSFGPEQYF
NA,TRBV5-4,TRBJ1-1,NA,TGTGCCAGCAGCTTCCAAGCGAACACTGAAGCTTTCTTT,CASSFQANTEAFF
NA,TRBV19,TRBJ1-2,NA,TGTGCCAGTAGTATTGGAGGGGTCGATGGCTACACCTTC,CASSIGGVDGYTF
NA,TRBV19,TRBJ2-3,TRBD2,TGTGCCAGTACTCCCGTGAGACTAGCGGGGGCCAGCACAGATACGCAGTATTTT,CASTPVRLAGASTDTQYF
NA,TRBV11-2,TRBJ2-1,TRBD2,TGTGCCAGCAGTCCATTAGCGGGAGGCCACAATGAGCAGTTCTTC,CASSPLAGGHNEQFF
NA,TRBV2,TRBJ1-1,TRBD1,TGTGCCAGCATCTTGCAACAGGGGGCCACTGAAGCTTTCTTT,CASILQQGATEAFF
NA,TRBV6-1,TRBJ1-1,NA,TGTGCCAGCAGGGAAGGACATTACACTGAAGCTTTCTTT,CASREGHYTEAFF
once,TRBV11-3,TRBJ2-2,TRBD2,TGTGCCAGCGGGGGGGAGAACACCGGGGAGCTGTTTTTT,CASGGENTGELFF
NA,TRBV7-3,TRBJ2-1,TRBD2,TGTGCCAGCAGCCAGCGGGGCAGCTCCTACAATGAGCAGTTCTTC,CASSQRGSSYNEQFF
NA,TRBV5-1,TRBJ1-1,TRBD1,TGCGCCAGCAGCTTGGCCAGACAGGGGGCTCGGAACACTGAAGCTTTCTTT,CASSLARQGARNTEAFF
NA,TRBV10-1,TRBJ1-6,NA,TGCGCCAGCAGTGCTGCAGGGTATAATTCACCCCTCCACTTT,CASSAAGYNSPLHF
NA,TRBV19,TRBJ1-5,TRBD1,TGTGCCGGAGGCGACAGGGGTAATCAGCCCCAGCATTTT,CAGGDRGNQPQHF
NA,TRBV20-1,TRBJ1-6,TRBD1,TGTAGTGCGAGTACCGGGACAGGGGACAGCAATTCACCCCTCCACTTT,CSASTGTGDSNSPLHF
NA,TRBV7-2,TRBJ2-5,TRBD1,TGTGCCAGCAGCTTACTGGGACAGGGGGACCTGGACTTC,CASSLLGQGDLDF
NA,TRBV30,TRBJ1-2,TRBD1,TGTGCCTGGAGTGTAAGGCAGGGGGTGGGCTACACCTTC,CAWSVRQGVGYTF
NA,TRBV7-9,TRBJ2-1,NA,TGTGCCAAGGGGATTTTTGCGCTCCAACAAAATGAGCAGTTCTTC,CAKGIFALQQNEQFF
NA,TRBV5-8,TRBJ2-5,TRBD2,TGTGCCAGCAGCTTCAGCGGGGGGGCTGAGCAAGAGACCCAGTACTTC,CASSFSGGAEQETQYF
NA,TRBV30,TRBJ1-4,NA,TGTGCCTGCTCAGGTCTCCTCGATAATGAAAAACTGTTTTTT,CACSGLLDNEKLFF
NA,TRBV12-5,TRBJ2-5,NA,TGTGCTAGTGGTTTGGCACGAAACCCCGGGACCCAGTACTTC,CASGLARNPGTQYF
NA,TRBV28,TRBJ1-2,TRBD1,TGTGCCAGCAGCTCGTTGACAGGGAGTGAAGGCTACACCTTC,CASSSLTGSEGYTF
NA,TRBV28,TRBJ2-1,TRBD2,TGTGCCAGCAGTCAACCTTCTAGCGGGAGACGTAATGAGCAGTTCTTC,CASSQPSSGRRNEQFF
NA,TRBV25-1,TRBJ2-2,TRBD2,TGTGCCAGCAGTTTTGGGCTAGCGGGATACACCGGGGAGCTGTTTTTT,CASSFGLAGYTGELFF
NA,TRBV29-1,TRBJ1-2,TRBD1,TGCAGCTTCACCGGGACAGGGGCCGGCTGCACCTTC,CSFTGTGAGCTF
NA,TRBV6-2/TRBV6-3,TRBJ2-1,TRBD2,TGTGCCAGCAGTTGGGCTAGCGGGGGGCCACGGCCCATTATCTTC,CASSWASGGPRPIIF
NA,TRBV5-1,TRBJ2-5,NA,TGCGCCAGCAGCTACGCCTCGGGACTCCAAGAGACCCAGTACTTC,CASSYASGLQETQYF
NA,TRBV30,TRBJ2-5,NA,TGTGCCTGGAGTGTACGGTGGCAAGAGACCCAGTACTTC,CAWSVRWQETQYF
NA,TRBV11-2,TRBJ2-7,NA,TGTGCCAGCAGTCAGGACTTGAACTCCTACGAGCAGTACTTC,CASSQDLNSYEQYF
NA,TRBV28,TRBJ1-5,TRBD1,TGTGCCAGCAGCTTACGCCAGGGGACAGTCTATAGCAATCAGCCCCAGCATTTT,CASSLRQGTVYSNQPQHF
NA,TRBV20-1,TRBJ2-1,NA,TGCAGTGCTAGTTCGGGGAGCTCCTACAATGAGCAGTTCTTC,CSASSGSSYNEQFF
NA,TRBV7-9,TRBJ2-1,TRBD1,TGTGCCAGCAGCCCTCCCCCCCGACAGGGGCCCTACAATGAGCAGTTCTTC,CASSPPPRQGPYNEQFF
once,TRBV19,TRBJ1-1,NA,TGTGCCAGTAGTATCGGGAGGACTGGGAACACTGAAGCTTTCTTT,CASSIGRTGNTEAFF
NA,TRBV27,TRBJ2-7,NA,TGTGCCAGCAGTTGGAACAGGGAACACGAGCAGTACTTC,CASSWNREHEQYF
few,TRBV7-2,TRBJ1-5,NA,TGTGCCAGCAGCTTAGGAGGGTATCAGCCCCAGCATTTT,CASSLGGYQPQHF
few,TRBV5-4,TRBJ2-7,TRBD2,TGTGCCAGCAGCCTGGGGAGGGCATACGAGCAGTACTTC,CASSLGRAYEQYF
NA,TRBV24-1,TRBJ2-3,TRBD2,TGTGCCACCAGTGATGTCGGACTAGCGCGAGATACGCAGTATTTT,CATSDVGLARDTQYF
NA,TRBV30,TRBJ1-5,TRBD1,TGTGCCTGGGGCAGGACAGGCGGGAATCAGCCCCAGCATTTT,CAWGRTGGNQPQHF